These 5 T cell receptor beta chains share one sample of origin, sequenced in a study of CXCR3-negative and CXCR3-positive naive CD8 T cells. The study made its TRB cDNA libraries by 5' RACE, adding UMI labels. One entry per CDR3 protein, without DNA, is what TCRdb gives after re-calling the 5' RACE reads. The sample holds some 130,000 distinct CDR3 sequences. Sample: naive CXCR3- CD8+ T cells from blood. The subset is: CD45RO-CCR7+CD27+CD95- naive CD8+ T cells lacking CXCR3 (TNR3-). These receptors originate from a human donor in good health. Some clones in this sample may be carry-over from other donors' samples.

This chain links TRBV5-4 with TRBJ2-2. Germline V CDR1 and CDR2: SGHNT, YYREEE (reference sequence). This CDR3 contains 16 residues. The CDR3 here is CASGSGLARSTGELFF.

The chain uses TRBV4-2 and TRBJ2-5; TCRdb gives TRBD2 as the D gene, but with no DNA this cannot be confirmed. The CDR3 is 15 amino acids. In germline, CDR1 is LGHNA, CDR2 YNFKEQ. This CDR3 reads CASSPRGMGQETQYF.

The rearrangement joins TRBV7-3 to TRBJ2-1. The CDR3 consists of 15 residues. Germline V gives CDR1 SGHTA, CDR2 FQGTGA. CDR3 protein: CASSNSLSSYNEQFF.

This rearrangement joins TRBV11-2 to TRBJ1-1. CDR1 SGHAT and CDR2 FQNNGV come from the germline V gene. The CDR3 sequence is 14 residues long. CDR3: CASSLDEPAAGAFF.

V is TRBV12-3 or TRBV12-4 and J is TRBJ2-7. The CDR3 covers 13 residues. The CDR3 sequence: CASSFGNTYEQYF.